The 26 T cell receptor beta chains presented below share a single source sample, sequenced in a study of cytomegalovirus exposure and HLA in healthy donors. Amplification used 60 Vbeta primers and 13 Jbeta primers. Generated by immunoSEQ multiplex PCR, the TCRdb table keeps only in-frame clones and is missing some. The data show about 110,000 clones, just over 70% seen once. Sequencing input: PBMCs. Receptors originate from a boy aged 10-17 years in good health and CMV-seronegative.

J is TRBJ1-1 and V is TRBV4-3; perhaps TRBD1 as D (5 bases). Trimming shortened V by 4 bases and J by 0 bases, and 12 bases separated the two germline ends. The CDR3 covers 15 residues. Germline CDR1 LGHNA, CDR2 YSLEER. DNA of the CDR3: TGCGCCAGCAGCCGGGGCGCGGGGATGAACACTGAAGCTTTCTTT. Its protein is CASSRGAGMNTEAFF.

The CDR3 loop is CASKREGYTEAFF. For the CDR3, the DNA is TGTGCCAGTAAGAGGGAGGGTTACACTGAAGCTTTCTTT. The rearrangement uses TRBV19 and TRBJ1-1; no clear D gene. This CDR3 comprises 13 residues. Looked up from germline, CDR1 is LNHDA and CDR2 is SQIVND (reference sequence). V lost 7 bases and J lost 3, with 12 bases in between.

For this clone: At one boundary the junction diverges from the germline segment, which might be a read error. The V and J genes are TRBV4-1 and TRBJ1-2; 7 bases match TRBD1. This CDR3 comprises 16 residues. Germline CDR1 is MGHRA and CDR2 is YSYEKL. The CDR3 coding sequence is TGCGCCAGCAGCCAACCTACCGGGACAGTCAACTTTGGCTACACCTTC. This translates into CASSQPTGTVNFGYTF.

The chain links TRBV28 to TRBJ1-4; unclear D gene. The CDR3 length is 15 residues. The ends were cut back, 7 bases at V and 3 bases at J, with 15 bases in the middle. Germline V gene lookup returns CDR1 MDHEN and CDR2 SYDVKM. CDR3 DNA sequence: TGTGCCAGCATTCGGCGGACTGCCTCTAATGAAAAACTGTTTTTT. Residues: CASIRRTASNEKLFF.

The chain has TRBV9 and TRBJ2-1; 11 nucleotides agree with TRBD2. The ends lost 3 bases at V and 5 bases at J; junction bases unmatched: 7. Germline CDR1 is SGDLS and CDR2 is YYNGEE. The CDR3 sequence is 16 residues long. CDR3 nucleotide sequence: TGTGCCAGCAGCGATGCGATTAGCGGGAGGGACAATGAGCAGTTCTTC. It is translated as CASSDAISGRDNEQFF.

The chain couples TRBV7-9 to TRBJ1-2; D may be TRBD1 (5 bases). Trimming left V 4 bases short and J 5 bases short, with 17 bases between. From germline, CDR1 is SEHNR and CDR2 FQNEAQ (reference sequence). This CDR3 spans 15 amino acids. DNA of the CDR3: TGTGCCAGCAGCTCCCGGCGGGGGACGGGGTATGGCTACACCTTC. Residues: CASSSRRGTGYGYTF.

This clone was counted between two and nine times. The V and J genes are TRBV19 and TRBJ1-5, with 9 bases fitting TRBD1. The CDR3 contains 16 residues. After removal of 10 bases from V and 0 bases from J, the junction contained 10 bases not matched to a gene. Germline V gene sequence: CDR1 LNHDA, CDR2 SQIVND (reference sequence). In DNA, the CDR3 is TGTGCCACCAAGGAGGGGACAGGGTCTAGCAATCAGCCCCAGCATTTT. Protein sequence: CATKEGTGSSNQPQHF.

This chain connects TRBV2 to TRBJ2-3, with 7 nucleotides matching TRBD2. Germline V gives CDR1 SNHLY, CDR2 FYNNEI. The ends lost 8 bases at V and 2 bases at J; junction bases unmatched: 4. This CDR3 contains 13 residues. The CDR3 sequence is CASGEGDTDTQYF. The CDR3, as DNA: TGTGCCAGCGGGGAGGGCGACACAGATACGCAGTATTTT.

The chain uses TRBV28 and TRBJ2-7; 7 bases map to TRBD1. V shed 2 bases, J shed 12 bases, and the junction held 10 bases outside the gene matches. Germline V gene lookup returns CDR1 MDHEN and CDR2 SYDVKM. This CDR3 has 13 amino acids. In DNA, the CDR3 is TGTGCCAGCAGTTTAGGGCAGGGGGTGACTTGGTACTTC. It is translated as CASSLGQGVTWYF.

The chain uses TRBV5-1 and TRBJ2-2; D is unresolved. Germline V CDR1 and CDR2: SGHRS, YFSETQ. Trimming took 3 bases from V and 8 from J, leaving 5 bases between them. The CDR3 sequence is 11 residues long. The CDR3 spells CASSSPGELFF. The CDR3 DNA reads as TGCGCCAGCAGCTCCCCGGGGGAGCTGTTTTTT.

V and J are TRBV6-5 and TRBJ1-6; 8 nucleotides match TRBD1. The CDR3 consists of 14 residues. Looked up from germline, CDR1 is MNHEY and CDR2 is SVGAGI. V lost 6 bases and J lost 10; bases outside the gene matches: 8. CDR3 loop: CASSPQGAGSPLHF. The CDR3 coding sequence is TGTGCCAGCAGCCCCCAGGGGGCTGGATCACCCCTCCACTTT.

This chain uses TRBV2 with TRBJ1-5; a weak D match, TRBD1 (5 bases). The V end lost 4 bases, the J end lost 1 base, and 8 bases lay between the germline ends. This CDR3 comprises 14 residues. Germline values: CDR1 SNHLY, CDR2 FYNNEI. As DNA, the CDR3 is TGTGCCAGCAGTGCAGGGAGGAGCAATCAGCCCCAGCATTTT. Translated, it gives CASSAGRSNQPQHF.

The rearrangement links TRBV5-1 to TRBJ1-2; tentative D call: TRBD1 (5 bases). Germline lookup yields CDR1 SGHRS and CDR2 YFSETQ. The CDR3 contains 14 residues. The V end was cut by 4 bases, the J end by 2 bases, with 12 bases between. The CDR3 loop is CASSGDSYNYGYTF. The DNA of the CDR3 is TGCGCCAGCAGCGGCGACAGTTACAACTATGGCTACACCTTC.

The genes are TRBV6-5 and TRBJ1-2, with D maybe TRBD1 (5 bases). The germline CDR1 and CDR2 sequences are MNHEY and SVGAGI. This CDR3 contains 16 residues. Trimming shortened V by 0 bases and J by 0 bases, and 11 bases separated the two germline ends. Written as DNA, the CDR3 is TGTGCCAGCAGTTACTCCCGGGTCAGGGCTAACTATGGCTACACCTTC. Translated, it gives CASSYSRVRANYGYTF.

The chain is built from TRBV6-6 and TRBJ2-7; 7 bases match TRBD2. The CDR3 runs 12 residues. Looked up from germline, CDR1 is MNHNY and CDR2 is SVGAGI (reference sequence). V lost 5 bases to trimming and J lost 6 bases; unmatched junction nucleotides: 4. DNA of the CDR3: TGTGCCAGCAGTGGGGGGGTTGGCGAGCAGTACTTC. Amino acid sequence: CASSGGVGEQYF.

V usage is TRBV6-1 and J usage is TRBJ1-1; TRBD1 is a possible D gene (5 bases). The germline CDR1 and CDR2 sequences are MNHNS and SASEGT. The CDR3 has 15 residues. Between the trimmed V and J ends, which lost 2 bases and 1 base, there was a span of 11 bases. CDR3 nucleotides: TGTGCCAGCAGTGAAATGGGGCTGGCGAACACTGAAGCTTTCTTT. Translating gives CASSEMGLANTEAFF.

This chain joins TRBV27 and TRBJ2-5; TRBD2 matches 7 bases. Germline loops: CDR1 MNHEY, CDR2 SMNVEV (reference sequence). This CDR3 has 13 residues. V lost 5 bases to trimming and J lost 2 bases; unmatched junction nucleotides: 2. The CDR3 here is CASSMGLQETQYF. The CDR3 coding sequence is TGTGCCAGCAGTATGGGACTACAAGAGACCCAGTACTTC.

There are a few counts of this clone. J is TRBJ2-2 and V is TRBV30; TRBD2 matches at 14 bases. Looked up from germline, CDR1 is GTSNPN and CDR2 is SVGIG (reference sequence). V trimming: 3 bases; J trimming: 4 bases; junction bases outside the gene matches: 4. CDR3 length: 16 amino acids. CDR3 nucleotide sequence: TGTGCCTGGAGGGGGACTAGCGGGGGAGGCACCGGGGAGCTGTTTTTT. Amino acid sequence: CAWRGTSGGGTGELFF.

This clone was picked up a small number of times. The V gene is TRBV28, the J gene TRBJ1-1; D might be TRBD1 (6 bases). CDR1 and CDR2 from the germline V gene are MDHEN and SYDVKM. The CDR3 consists of 14 residues. Trimming stripped 2 bases from V and 5 bases from J, with 12 bases between. CDR3 protein: CASSLIEGGTEAFF. The CDR3 DNA sequence: TGTGCCAGCAGTTTAATCGAGGGGGGGACTGAAGCTTTCTTT. Drawing the rest from reference TRBV28 and TRBJ1-1, the complete variable domain is DVKVTQSSRYLVKRTGEKVFLECVQDMDHENMFWYRQDPGLGLRLIYFSYDVKMKEKGDIPEGYSVSREKKERFSLILESASTNQTSMYLCASSLIEGGTEAFFGQGTRLTVV.

In its sample, this clone was seen a few times. The rearrangement joins TRBV27 to TRBJ2-4; D possibly corresponds to TRBD1 (5 bases). The V and J ends lost 3 bases and 0 bases respectively, with 18 bases between them. CDR1 is MNHEY and CDR2 is SMNVEV in the germline V gene (reference sequence). The CDR3 covers 18 residues. CDR3 sequence (DNA): TGTGCCAGCAGTTTCGACAGAGAGTTTTTCCTAGCCAAAAACATTCAGTACTTC. It translates to CASSFDREFFLAKNIQYF.

The rearrangement uses TRBV5-1 and TRBJ2-5; 7 bases are a match to TRBD1. CDR1 is SGHRS, CDR2 YFSETQ, per germline. The CDR3 length is 14 residues. V lost 3 bases to trimming and J lost 1 base; unmatched junction nucleotides: 3. This CDR3 reads CASSSGQFQETQYF. The CDR3 DNA follows: TGCGCCAGCAGCTCGGGACAGTTCCAAGAGACCCAGTACTTC.

This chain connects TRBV2 to TRBJ2-3; D is uncertain. This CDR3 spans 13 amino acids. Germline V gives CDR1 SNHLY, CDR2 FYNNEI. The CDR3 region has the DNA TGTGCGATGGGCTCCTTAAGCACAGATACGCAGTATTTT. Residues: CAMGSLSTDTQYF.

The CDR3 DNA reads TGTGCCAGCAGCTTAAGTACAGGGTTGGGCACTGAAGCTTTCTTT. Translated: CASSLSTGLGTEAFF. The chain joins TRBV7-2 to TRBJ1-1, with D possibly TRBD1 on 6 matching bases. The germline gives CDR1 SGHTA, CDR2 FQGNSA. The CDR3 loop spans 15 amino acids. V lost 2 bases, J lost 4 bases, and 14 bases lay in between.

The chain employs TRBV7-2 and TRBJ2-7, with D perhaps matching TRBD2 (5 bases). The CDR3 is 11 amino acids. CDR1 and CDR2 from the germline V gene are SGHTA and FQGNSA. Trimming left V 1 base short and J 9 bases short, with 7 bases between. The CDR3 DNA is TGTGCCAGCAGCTTAGAAGGGAGGCAGTACTTC. Its translation: CASSLEGRQYF.

This clone was seen a few times. The CDR3 sequence: CASSPRQGSGANVLTF. In nucleotides, the CDR3 is TGTGCCAGCAGTCCCCGACAGGGGTCTGGGGCCAACGTCCTGACTTTC. The V and J genes are TRBV11-3 and TRBJ2-6; TRBD1 matches 8 bases. The germline gives CDR1 SGHNT, CDR2 YENEEA. V lost 6 bases and J lost 1; bases outside the gene matches: 5. The CDR3 totals 16 residues.

The CDR3 sequence is CASSRTGKNTEAFF. CDR3 DNA sequence: TGTGCCAGCAGCAGGACAGGAAAGAACACTGAAGCTTTCTTT. The chain carries TRBV5-6 and TRBJ1-1; the match to TRBD1 covers 7 bases. J gave up 1 base and V 4 bases, and 4 bases lay outside the gene matches. This CDR3 comprises 14 residues. Germline values: CDR1 SGHDT, CDR2 YYEEEE.